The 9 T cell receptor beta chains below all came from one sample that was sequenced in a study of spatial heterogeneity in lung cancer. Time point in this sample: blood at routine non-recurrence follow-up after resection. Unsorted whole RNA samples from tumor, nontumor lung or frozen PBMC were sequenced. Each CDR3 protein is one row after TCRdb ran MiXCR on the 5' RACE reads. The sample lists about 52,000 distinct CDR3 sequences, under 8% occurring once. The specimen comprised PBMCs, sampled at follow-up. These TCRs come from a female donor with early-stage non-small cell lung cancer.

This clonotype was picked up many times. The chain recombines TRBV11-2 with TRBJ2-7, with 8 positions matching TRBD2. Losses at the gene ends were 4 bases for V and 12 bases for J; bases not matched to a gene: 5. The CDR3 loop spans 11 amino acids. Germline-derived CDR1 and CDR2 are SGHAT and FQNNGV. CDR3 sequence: CASSSRGGRYF. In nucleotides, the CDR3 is TGTGCCAGCAGCTCCCGGGGGGGCCGGTACTTC.

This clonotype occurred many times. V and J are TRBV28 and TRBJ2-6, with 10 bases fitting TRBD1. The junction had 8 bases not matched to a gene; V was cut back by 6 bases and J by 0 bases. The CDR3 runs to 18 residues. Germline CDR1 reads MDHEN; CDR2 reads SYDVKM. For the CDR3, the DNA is TGTGCCAGCAGCCTATGGACAGGGGGAAACTCTGGGGCCAACGTCCTGACTTTC. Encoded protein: CASSLWTGGNSGANVLTF.

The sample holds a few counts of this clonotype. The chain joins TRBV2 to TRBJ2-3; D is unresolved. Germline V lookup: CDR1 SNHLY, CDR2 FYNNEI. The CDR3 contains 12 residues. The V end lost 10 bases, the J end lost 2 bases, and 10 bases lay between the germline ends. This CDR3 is CATQAPTDTQYF. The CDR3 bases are TGTGCCACTCAGGCCCCCACAGATACGCAGTATTTT.

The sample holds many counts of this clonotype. In DNA form, the CDR3 reads TGTGCCAGCCAAGACCTTACAGGGACTGAAGCTTTCTTT. Amino acids: CASQDLTGTEAFF. The rearrangement joins TRBV12-3 or TRBV12-4 to TRBJ1-1; possible D gene TRBD1, 6 bases. Deletions cut 8 bases from V and 5 bases from J, with 15 bases between. This CDR3 is 13 amino acids long.

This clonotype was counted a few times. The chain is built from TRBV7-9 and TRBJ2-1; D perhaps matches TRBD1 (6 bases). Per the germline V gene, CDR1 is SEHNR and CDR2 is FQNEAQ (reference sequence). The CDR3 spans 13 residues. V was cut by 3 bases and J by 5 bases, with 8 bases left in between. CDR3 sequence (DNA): TGTGCCAGCAGCTTGGGGGCCGACAATGAGCAGTTCTTC. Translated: CASSLGADNEQFF.

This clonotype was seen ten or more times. The CDR3 here is CASSLAGSSGSTNIQYF. The CDR3 DNA is TGCGCCAGCAGCTTGGCGGGATCCTCAGGGTCTACAAACATTCAGTACTTC. The chain joins TRBV5-1 to TRBJ2-4; tentatively, D is TRBD1 or TRBD2 (5 bases each). V was pared by 0 bases and J by 6 bases, with 19 bases between. The CDR3 runs to 17 residues. Germline V gene data show CDR1 as SGHRS and CDR2 as YFSETQ.

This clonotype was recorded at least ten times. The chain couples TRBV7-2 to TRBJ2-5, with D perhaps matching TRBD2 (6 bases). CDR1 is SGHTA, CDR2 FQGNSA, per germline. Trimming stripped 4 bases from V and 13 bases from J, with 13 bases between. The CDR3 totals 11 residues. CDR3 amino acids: CASSSWTNPYF. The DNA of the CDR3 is TGTGCCAGCAGCTCATGGACTAATCCGTACTTC.

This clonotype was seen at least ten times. CDR3 nucleotide sequence: TGTGCCAGCAGTCGCCCTGGACTCGAGGTCGGCGAGCAGTACTTC. It is translated as CASSRPGLEVGEQYF. The J gene is TRBJ2-7, the V gene TRBV7-9; D perhaps matches TRBD2 (5 bases). Germline loops: CDR1 SEHNR, CDR2 FQNEAQ (reference sequence). Trimming took 6 bases from V and 6 from J, leaving 21 bases between them. This CDR3 comprises 15 residues. Together with reference TRBV7-9 and TRBJ2-7, the CDR3 gives the full variable domain: DTGVSQNPRHKITKRGQNVTFRCDPISEHNRLYWYRQTLGQGPEFLTYFQNEAQLEKSRLLSDRFSAERPKGSFSTLEIQRTEQGDSAMYLCASSRPGLEVGEQYFGPGTRLTVT.

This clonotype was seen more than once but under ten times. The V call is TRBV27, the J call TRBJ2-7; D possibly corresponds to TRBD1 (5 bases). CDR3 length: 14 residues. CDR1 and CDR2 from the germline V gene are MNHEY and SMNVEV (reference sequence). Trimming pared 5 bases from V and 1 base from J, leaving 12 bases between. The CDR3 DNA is TGTGCCAGCAGTATCTCCAGACAGTCCTACGAGCAGTACTTC. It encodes CASSISRQSYEQYF.